This entry describes one TCR beta chain. Its antigen remains unknown. The data were taken from a study of OX40 agonist ivuxolimab in advanced cancers. Study overall: Eligibility rules accepted prior anti-PD-1, anti-PD-L1 or anti-CTLA-4 therapy, and over 30% had some. Study-wide findings and caveats: The authors also found low normalized T-cell clonal expansion in some nonresponders. Researchers did not determine the expanded peripheral T cells' antigen specificity.

Method: immunoSEQ multiplex PCR; TCRdb's copy keeps in-frame clones and lacks some. The table includes around 140,000 clones, around 93% detected once. Exclusion applied to patients with autoimmune disease history or systemic immunosuppression. V lost 6 bases and J 4 bases, leaving 9 bases between the germline ends. Per the germline V gene, CDR1 is MNHEY and CDR2 is SVGAGI. The length of the CDR3 is 12 residues. The sequenced sample was CD4+ or CD8+ T cells sorted from blood, obtained in a trial of the OX40 agonist ivuxolimab. This receptor was identified in an adult with an advanced solid tumor such as melanoma, head and neck, liver or kidney cancer. The chain combines TRBV6-5 with TRBJ2-5; possibly TRBD1 or TRBD2 for D (5 bases each). The CDR3 nucleotides read TGTGCCAGCAGGAGTGGGGGAGAGACCCAGTACTTC. Protein: CASRSGGETQYF.